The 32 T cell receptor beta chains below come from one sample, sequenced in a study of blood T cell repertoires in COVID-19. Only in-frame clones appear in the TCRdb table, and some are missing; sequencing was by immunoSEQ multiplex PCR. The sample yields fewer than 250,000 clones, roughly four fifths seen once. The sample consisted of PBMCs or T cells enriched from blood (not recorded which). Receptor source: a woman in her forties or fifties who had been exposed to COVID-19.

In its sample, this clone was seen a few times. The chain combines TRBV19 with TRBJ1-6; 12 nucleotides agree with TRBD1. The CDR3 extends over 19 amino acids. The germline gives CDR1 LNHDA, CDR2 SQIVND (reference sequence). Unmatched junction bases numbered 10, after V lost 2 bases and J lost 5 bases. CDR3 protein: CASSIKGTGGAINNSPLHF. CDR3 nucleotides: TGTGCCAGTAGTATAAAGGGGACAGGGGGCGCCATAAATAATTCACCCCTCCACTTT.

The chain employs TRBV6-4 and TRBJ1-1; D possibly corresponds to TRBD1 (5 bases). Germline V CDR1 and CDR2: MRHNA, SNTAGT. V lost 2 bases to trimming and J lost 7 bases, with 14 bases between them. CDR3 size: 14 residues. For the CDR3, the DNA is TGTGCCAGCAGTGACAATATTAGGGGCGGTGAAGCTTTCTTT. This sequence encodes CASSDNIRGGEAFF.

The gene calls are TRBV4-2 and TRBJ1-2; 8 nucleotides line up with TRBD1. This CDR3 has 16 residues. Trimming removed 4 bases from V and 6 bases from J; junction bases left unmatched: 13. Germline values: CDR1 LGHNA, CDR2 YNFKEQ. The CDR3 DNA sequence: TGTGCCAGCAGCCGGACAGGGATAGGTGGGCATCATGGCTACACCTTC. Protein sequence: CASSRTGIGGHHGYTF.

The CDR3 sequence: CSARTGGLLEAFF. CDR3 bases: TGCAGCGCACGGACCGGGGGGTTACTCGAAGCTTTCTTT. The chain combines TRBV29-1 with TRBJ1-1, with D perhaps matching TRBD1 (5 bases). The V and J ends lost 7 bases and 8 bases respectively, with 20 bases between them. The CDR3 contains 13 residues. Germline V lookup: CDR1 SQVTM, CDR2 ANQGSEA.

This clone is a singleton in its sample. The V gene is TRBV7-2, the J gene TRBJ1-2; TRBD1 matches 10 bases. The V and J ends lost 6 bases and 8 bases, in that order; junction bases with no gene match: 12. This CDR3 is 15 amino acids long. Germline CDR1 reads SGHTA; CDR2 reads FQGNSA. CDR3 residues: CASRPGTGEVGGYTF. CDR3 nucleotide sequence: TGTGCCAGCAGACCCGGGACAGGGGAAGTGGGCGGCTACACCTTC.

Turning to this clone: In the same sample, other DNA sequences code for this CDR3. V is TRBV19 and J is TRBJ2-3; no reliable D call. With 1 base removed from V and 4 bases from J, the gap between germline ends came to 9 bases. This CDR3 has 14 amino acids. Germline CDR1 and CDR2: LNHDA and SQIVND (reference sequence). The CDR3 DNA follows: TGTGCCAGTAGTATAGGTGGAGCCTCAGATACGCAGTATTTT. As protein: CASSIGGASDTQYF.

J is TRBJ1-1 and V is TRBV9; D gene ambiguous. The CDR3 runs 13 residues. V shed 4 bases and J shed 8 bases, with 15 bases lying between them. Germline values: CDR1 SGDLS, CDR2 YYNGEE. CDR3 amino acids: CASSPRGGLEAFF. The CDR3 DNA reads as TGTGCCAGCAGCCCCCGTGGAGGTTTAGAAGCTTTCTTT.

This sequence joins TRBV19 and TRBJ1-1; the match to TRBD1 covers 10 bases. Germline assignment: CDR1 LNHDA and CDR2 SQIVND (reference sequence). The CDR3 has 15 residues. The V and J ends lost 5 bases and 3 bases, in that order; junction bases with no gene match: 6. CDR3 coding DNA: TGTGCCAGTAGTCTGGGACAGGGGAAGGACACTGAAGCTTTCTTT. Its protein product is CASSLGQGKDTEAFF.

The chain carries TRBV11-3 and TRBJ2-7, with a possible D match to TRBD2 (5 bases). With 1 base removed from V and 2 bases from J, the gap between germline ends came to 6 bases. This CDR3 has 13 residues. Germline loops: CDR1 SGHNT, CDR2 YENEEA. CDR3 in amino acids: CASSLAGTYEQYF. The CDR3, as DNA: TGTGCCAGCAGCTTAGCCGGGACCTACGAGCAGTACTTC.

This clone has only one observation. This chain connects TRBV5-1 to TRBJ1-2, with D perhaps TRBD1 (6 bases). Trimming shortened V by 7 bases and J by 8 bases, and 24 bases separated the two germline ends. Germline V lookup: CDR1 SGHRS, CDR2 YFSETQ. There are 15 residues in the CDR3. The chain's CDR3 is CASGRGTETEEGYTF. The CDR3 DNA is TGCGCCAGCGGGAGGGGGACGGAGACTGAGGAGGGCTACACCTTC.

CDR3 in amino acids: CATSDTGTGDEAFF. CDR3 sequence (DNA): TGTGCCACCAGTGATACCGGGACAGGAGATGAAGCTTTCTTT. This rearrangement joins TRBV24-1 to TRBJ1-1; 8 bases agree with TRBD1. The germline CDR1 and CDR2 sequences are KGHDR and SFDVKD. V dropped 3 bases and J dropped 7; count of bases not matched to a gene: 6. The CDR3 is made up of 14 amino acids.

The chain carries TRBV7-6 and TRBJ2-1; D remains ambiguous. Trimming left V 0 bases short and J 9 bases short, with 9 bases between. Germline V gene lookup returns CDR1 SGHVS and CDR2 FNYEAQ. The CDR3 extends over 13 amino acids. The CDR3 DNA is TGTGCCAGCAGCTTAGCGCGCGGTGGTGAGCAGTTCTTC. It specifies CASSLARGGEQFF.

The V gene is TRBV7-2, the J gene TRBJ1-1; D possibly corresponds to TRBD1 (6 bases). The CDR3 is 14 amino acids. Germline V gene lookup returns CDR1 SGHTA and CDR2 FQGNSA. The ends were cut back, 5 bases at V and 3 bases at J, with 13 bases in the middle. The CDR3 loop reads CASSIGGEDTEAFF. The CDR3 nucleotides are TGTGCCAGCAGCATAGGGGGGGAGGACACTGAAGCTTTCTTT.

CDR3 nucleotides: TGTGCCAGCAGTTTGAGCGGCGGGGCACAAGCTTTCTTT. Amino acids: CASSLSGGAQAFF. The V call is TRBV12-3 or TRBV12-4, the J call TRBJ1-1, with D possibly matching TRBD1 (5 bases). The CDR3 spans 13 residues. V lost 3 bases and J lost 9, with 14 bases in between.

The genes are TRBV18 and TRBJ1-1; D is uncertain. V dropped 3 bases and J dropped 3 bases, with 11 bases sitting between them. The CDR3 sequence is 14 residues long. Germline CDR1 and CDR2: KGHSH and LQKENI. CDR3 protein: CASSPGRIYTEAFF. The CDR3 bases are TGTGCCAGCTCACCGGGCAGAATATACACTGAAGCTTTCTTT.

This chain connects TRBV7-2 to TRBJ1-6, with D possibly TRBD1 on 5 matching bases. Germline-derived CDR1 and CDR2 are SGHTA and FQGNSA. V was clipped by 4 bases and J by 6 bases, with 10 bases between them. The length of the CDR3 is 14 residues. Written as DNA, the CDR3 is TGTGCCAGCAGCTCGACAGTAACTAATTCACCCCTCCACTTT. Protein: CASSSTVTNSPLHF. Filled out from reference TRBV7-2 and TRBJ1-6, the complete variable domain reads GAGVSQSPSNKVTEKGKDVELRCDPISGHTALYWYRQSLGQGLEFLIYFQGNSAPDKSGLPSDRFSAERTGGSVSTLTIQRTQQEDSAVYLCASSSTVTNSPLHFGNGTRLTVT.

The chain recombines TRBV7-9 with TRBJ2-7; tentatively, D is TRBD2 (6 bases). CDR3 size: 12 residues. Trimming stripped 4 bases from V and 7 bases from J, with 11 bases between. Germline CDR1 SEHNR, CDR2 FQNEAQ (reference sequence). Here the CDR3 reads CASSSGVLEQYF. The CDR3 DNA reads TGTGCCAGCAGCTCGGGAGTTCTTGAGCAGTACTTC.

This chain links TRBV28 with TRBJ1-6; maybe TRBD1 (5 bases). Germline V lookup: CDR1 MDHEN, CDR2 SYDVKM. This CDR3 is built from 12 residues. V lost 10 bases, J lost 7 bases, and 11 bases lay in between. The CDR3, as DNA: TGTGCCACCGGGGGAGGGAATTCACCCCTCCACTTT. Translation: CATGGGNSPLHF. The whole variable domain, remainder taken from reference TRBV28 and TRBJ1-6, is DVKVTQSSRYLVKRTGEKVFLECVQDMDHENMFWYRQDPGLGLRLIYFSYDVKMKEKGDIPEGYSVSREKKERFSLILESASTNQTSMYLCATGGGNSPLHFGNGTRLTVT.

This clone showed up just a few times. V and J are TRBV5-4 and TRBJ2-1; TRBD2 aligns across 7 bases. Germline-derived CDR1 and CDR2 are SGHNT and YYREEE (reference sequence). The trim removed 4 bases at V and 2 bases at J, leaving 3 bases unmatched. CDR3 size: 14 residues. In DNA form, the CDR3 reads TGTGCCAGCAGCCAGAGCGGGGCCTACAATGAGCAGTTCTTC. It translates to CASSQSGAYNEQFF. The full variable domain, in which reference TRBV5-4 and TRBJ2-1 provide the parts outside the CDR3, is ETGVTQSPTHLIKTRGQQVTLRCSSQSGHNTVSWYQQALGQGPQFIFQYYREEENGRGNFPPRFSGLQFPNYSSELNVNALELDDSALYLCASSQSGAYNEQFFGPGTRLTVL.

The CDR3 DNA sequence: TGTGCCTGGAGTGTACGAGGGGGCAATAATTCACCCCTCCACTTT. This translates into CAWSVRGGNNSPLHF. The chain recombines TRBV30 with TRBJ1-6; TRBD1 aligns across 7 bases. With V trimmed by 0 bases and J by 5 bases, 4 bases remained unmatched. CDR3 length equals 15 residues. Per germline, CDR1 GTSNPN and CDR2 SVGIG (reference sequence).

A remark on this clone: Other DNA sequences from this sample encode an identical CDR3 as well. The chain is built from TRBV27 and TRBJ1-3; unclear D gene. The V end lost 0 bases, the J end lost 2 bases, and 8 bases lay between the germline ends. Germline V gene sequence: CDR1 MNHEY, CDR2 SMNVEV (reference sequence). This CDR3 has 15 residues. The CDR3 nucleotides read TGTGCCAGCAGTTTATCACGGGGTACTGGAAACACCATATATTTT. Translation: CASSLSRGTGNTIYF.

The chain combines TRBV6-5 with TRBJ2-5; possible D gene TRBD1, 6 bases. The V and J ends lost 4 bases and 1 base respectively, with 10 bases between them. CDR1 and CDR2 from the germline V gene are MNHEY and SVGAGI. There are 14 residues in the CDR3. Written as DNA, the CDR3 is TGTGCCAGCAGTTCGGGACATGCCCAAGAGACCCAGTACTTC. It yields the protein CASSSGHAQETQYF.

This CDR3 reads CSAWTGPGEAFF. The CDR3 DNA sequence: TGCAGCGCTTGGACAGGGCCCGGGGAAGCTTTCTTT. This chain joins TRBV29-1 and TRBJ1-1, with 8 positions matching TRBD1. CDR3 length equals 12 residues. After removal of 7 bases from V and 8 bases from J, the junction contained 9 bases not matched to a gene. Germline CDR1 SQVTM, CDR2 ANQGSEA.

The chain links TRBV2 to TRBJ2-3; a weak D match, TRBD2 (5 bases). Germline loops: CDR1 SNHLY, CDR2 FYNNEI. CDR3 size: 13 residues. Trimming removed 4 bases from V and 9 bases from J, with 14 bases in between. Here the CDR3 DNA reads TGTGCCAGCAGTGTCGGGTTGGCGGGCACGCAGTATTTT. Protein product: CASSVGLAGTQYF.

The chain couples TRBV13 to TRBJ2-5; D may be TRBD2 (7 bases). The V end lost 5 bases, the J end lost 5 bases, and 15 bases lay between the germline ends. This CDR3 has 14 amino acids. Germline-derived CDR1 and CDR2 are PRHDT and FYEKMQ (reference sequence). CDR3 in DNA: TGTGCCAGCAGCCCCGCCGGGGGGCTGGAGACCCAGTACTTC. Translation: CASSPAGGLETQYF. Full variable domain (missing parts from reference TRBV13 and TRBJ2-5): AAGVIQSPRHLIKEKRETATLKCYPIPRHDTVYWYQQGPGQDPQFLISFYEKMQSDKGSIPDRFSAQQFSDYHSELNMSSLELGDSALYFCASSPAGGLETQYFGPGTRLLVL.

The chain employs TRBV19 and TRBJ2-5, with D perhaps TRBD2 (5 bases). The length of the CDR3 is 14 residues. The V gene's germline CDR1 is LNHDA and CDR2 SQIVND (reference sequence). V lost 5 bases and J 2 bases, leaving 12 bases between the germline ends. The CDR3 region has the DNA TGTGCCAGTAGTGATGGCGGGCCGCAAGAGACCCAGTACTTC. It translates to CASSDGGPQETQYF.

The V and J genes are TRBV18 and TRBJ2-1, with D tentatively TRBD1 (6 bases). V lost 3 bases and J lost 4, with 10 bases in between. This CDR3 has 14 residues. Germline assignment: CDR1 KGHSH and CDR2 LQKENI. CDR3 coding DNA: TGTGCCAGCTCACCTCCGGACAGTTACAATGAGCAGTTCTTC. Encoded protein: CASSPPDSYNEQFF.

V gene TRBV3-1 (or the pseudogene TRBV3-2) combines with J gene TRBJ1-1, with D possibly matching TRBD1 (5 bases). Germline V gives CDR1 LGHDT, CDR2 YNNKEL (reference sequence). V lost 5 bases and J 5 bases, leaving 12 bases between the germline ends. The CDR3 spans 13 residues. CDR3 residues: CASSEAGGTEAFF. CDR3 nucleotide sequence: TGTGCCAGCAGCGAAGCGGGGGGAACTGAAGCTTTCTTT.

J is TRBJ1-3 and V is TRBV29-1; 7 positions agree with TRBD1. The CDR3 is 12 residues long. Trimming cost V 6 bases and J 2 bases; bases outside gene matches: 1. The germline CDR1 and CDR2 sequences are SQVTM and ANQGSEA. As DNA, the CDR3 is TGCAGCGTAACAGGGGCTGGAAACACCATATATTTT. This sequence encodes CSVTGAGNTIYF. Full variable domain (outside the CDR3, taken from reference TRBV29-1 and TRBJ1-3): SAVISQKPSRDICQRGTSLTIQCQVDSQVTMMFWYRQQPGQSLTLIATANQGSEATYESGFVIDKFPISRPNLTFSTLTVSNMSPEDSSIYLCSVTGAGNTIYFGEGSWLTVV.

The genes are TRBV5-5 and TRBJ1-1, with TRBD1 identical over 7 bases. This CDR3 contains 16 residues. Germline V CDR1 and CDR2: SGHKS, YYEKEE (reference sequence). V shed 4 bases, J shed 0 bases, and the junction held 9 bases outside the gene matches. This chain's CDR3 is CASSPGTALLNTEAFF. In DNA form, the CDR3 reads TGTGCCAGCAGCCCTGGGACAGCCCTCTTGAACACTGAAGCTTTCTTT.

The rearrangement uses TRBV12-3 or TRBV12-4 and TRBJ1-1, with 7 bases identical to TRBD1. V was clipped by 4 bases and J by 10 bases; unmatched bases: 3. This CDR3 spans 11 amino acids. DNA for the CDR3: TGTGCCAGCAGTTACAGGGGAACAGCTTTCTTT. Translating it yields CASSYRGTAFF.

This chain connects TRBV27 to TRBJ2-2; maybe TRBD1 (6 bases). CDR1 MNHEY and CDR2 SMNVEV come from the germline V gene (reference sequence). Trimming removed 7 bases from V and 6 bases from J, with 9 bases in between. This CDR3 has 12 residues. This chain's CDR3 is CASNTGSGELFF. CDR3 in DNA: TGTGCCAGCAACACAGGGTCCGGGGAGCTGTTTTTT.